The 28 T cell receptor beta chains in this list originate from one sample, sequenced in a study of blood T cell repertoires in COVID-19. Produced via immunoSEQ multiplex PCR; TCRdb's table is partial and in-frame only. Of about 110,000 clones listed, 88% were seen once; the top ten hold 3.3%. The sequencing sample was made of peripheral blood. The receptors come from a woman aged 45-65 years with acute or convalescent COVID-19.

The chain links TRBV5-1 to TRBJ2-7, with D possibly matching TRBD2 (6 bases). The CDR3 contains 14 residues. The germline V and J ends were trimmed by 2 bases and 5 bases, with 14 bases remaining between them. CDR1 and CDR2 from the germline V gene are SGHRS and YFSETQ. CDR3 sequence (DNA): TGCGCCAGCAGCTTTATGGGGGAGCGGGACGAGCAGTACTTC. It yields the protein CASSFMGERDEQYF. Full variable domain (rest looked up from reference TRBV5-1 and TRBJ2-7): KAGVTQTPRYLIKTRGQQVTLSCSPISGHRSVSWYQQTPGQGLQFLFEYFSETQRNKGNFPGRFSGRQFSNSRSEMNVSTLELGDSALYLCASSFMGERDEQYFGPGTRLTVT.

The rearrangement links TRBV6-5 to TRBJ2-7; no firm D call. V lost 6 bases and J 2 bases, leaving 14 bases between the germline ends. This CDR3 has 14 amino acids. Germline CDR1 is MNHEY and CDR2 is SVGAGI. The CDR3 reads CASSRHLSAYEQYF. The CDR3 DNA is TGTGCCAGCAGCCGACACCTATCGGCCTACGAGCAGTACTTC.

This clone was found a few times. The CDR3 is CSVASGFTDTQYF. CDR3 DNA: TGCAGCGTTGCCAGCGGATTCACAGATACGCAGTATTTT. The rearrangement joins TRBV29-1 to TRBJ2-3; D perhaps matches TRBD2 (5 bases). The CDR3 extends over 13 amino acids. Between the trimmed V and J ends, which lost 4 bases and 2 bases, there was a span of 10 bases. CDR1 is SQVTM, CDR2 ANQGSEA, per germline.

The CDR3 is CASSIDYQRGRETQYF. The CDR3 DNA is TGTGCCAGTAGTATAGACTATCAGAGGGGGCGAGAGACCCAGTACTTC. The chain has TRBV19 and TRBJ2-5; 7 bases align to TRBD1. Germline V gives CDR1 LNHDA, CDR2 SQIVND (reference sequence). The CDR3 length is 16 residues. The J segment lost 4 bases and the V segment lost 0 bases, leaving 8 bases of the junction unmatched.

The V gene is TRBV5-1, the J gene TRBJ2-7; 11 bases agree with TRBD2. The CDR3 totals 14 residues. With V trimmed by 6 bases and J by 3 bases, 5 bases remained unmatched. Germline CDR1 and CDR2: SGHRS and YFSETQ. The CDR3 spells CASMSTSGIYEQYF. CDR3 bases: TGCGCCAGCATGTCGACTAGCGGGATCTACGAGCAGTACTTC.

This chain links TRBV28 with TRBJ2-7; possibly TRBD1 for D (5 bases). The CDR3 consists of 14 residues. V lost 7 bases and J lost 1, with 14 bases in between. The germline CDR1 and CDR2 sequences are MDHEN and SYDVKM. The CDR3 region has the DNA TGTGCCAGCAATCCAGCAGGGTTATCCTACGAGCAGTACTTC. It specifies CASNPAGLSYEQYF.

The CDR3 reads CATSDLKVVSGASYNEQFF. The DNA of the CDR3 is TGTGCCACCAGTGATTTGAAAGTGGTCTCGGGAGCCTCCTACAATGAGCAGTTCTTC. The rearrangement joins TRBV24-1 to TRBJ2-1; tentative D call: TRBD2 (6 bases). Germline loops: CDR1 KGHDR, CDR2 SFDVKD. V was pared by 0 bases and J by 0 bases, with 17 bases between. This CDR3 spans 19 amino acids.

This clone was recorded once. The gene calls are TRBV7-6 and TRBJ2-5; tentative D call: TRBD2 (6 bases). Germline V lookup: CDR1 SGHVS, CDR2 FNYEAQ. This CDR3 is built from 16 residues. Between the trimmed V and J ends, which lost 4 bases and 8 bases, there was a span of 23 bases. For the CDR3, the DNA is TGTGCCAGCAGCTCCCGGGAGACACCGTCAATCGGAACCCAGTACTTC. Its protein product is CASSSRETPSIGTQYF.

This chain links TRBV20-1 with TRBJ2-1, with D maybe TRBD1 (5 bases). CDR1 and CDR2 from the germline V gene are DFQATT and SNEGSKA (reference sequence). The V and J ends lost 6 bases and 4 bases respectively, with 7 bases between them. This CDR3 is 11 amino acids long. CDR3 region: CSANRYNEQFF. The CDR3 DNA is TGCAGTGCAAACAGGTACAATGAGCAGTTCTTC.

The V call is TRBV5-1, the J call TRBJ2-3; maybe TRBD2 (6 bases). V was shortened by 4 bases and J by 0 bases, with 9 bases between the two germline ends. The length of the CDR3 is 14 residues. Germline V gene sequence: CDR1 SGHRS, CDR2 YFSETQ. Here the CDR3 reads CASSIGTSTDTQYF. The CDR3 DNA is TGCGCCAGCAGCATCGGGACTAGCACAGATACGCAGTATTTT.

This chain links TRBV24-1 with TRBJ1-3; D is uncertain. V was trimmed by 3 bases and J by 1 base, leaving 9 bases between them. The germline V gene has CDR1 KGHDR and CDR2 SFDVKD. The length of the CDR3 is 15 residues. CDR3 DNA: TGTGCCACCAGTGATGCAGGTCCGTCTGGAAACACCATATATTTT. Protein: CATSDAGPSGNTIYF.

The V gene is TRBV5-5, the J gene TRBJ2-7; TRBD2 is a possible D gene (6 bases). V was clipped by 7 bases and J by 2 bases, with 10 bases between them. Germline CDR1 SGHKS, CDR2 YYEKEE (reference sequence). CDR3 length: 12 amino acids. The CDR3 sequence: CASAEGPYEQYF. CDR3 DNA sequence: TGTGCCAGCGCGGAGGGGCCCTACGAGCAGTACTTC.

This rearrangement joins TRBV28 to TRBJ2-7; tentative D call: TRBD1 (6 bases). This CDR3 has 14 residues. Between the trimmed V and J ends, which lost 8 bases and 5 bases, there was a span of 19 bases. Germline V gives CDR1 MDHEN, CDR2 SYDVKM. The CDR3 protein is CASHLNRDRDEQYF. The CDR3 DNA follows: TGTGCCAGCCATCTGAACAGGGATCGCGACGAGCAGTACTTC. Full variable domain (rest looked up from reference TRBV28 and TRBJ2-7): DVKVTQSSRYLVKRTGEKVFLECVQDMDHENMFWYRQDPGLGLRLIYFSYDVKMKEKGDIPEGYSVSREKKERFSLILESASTNQTSMYLCASHLNRDRDEQYFGPGTRLTVT.

The rearrangement uses TRBV6-6 and TRBJ2-1; D ambiguous. Germline V gives CDR1 MNHNY, CDR2 SVGAGI (reference sequence). CDR3 length equals 13 residues. The V and J ends lost 1 base and 5 bases respectively, with 6 bases between them. CDR3 in DNA: TGTGCCAGCAGTTACTTGGGCAACAATGAGCAGTTCTTC. Protein: CASSYLGNNEQFF.

This chain links TRBV18 with TRBJ1-1; D unclear. Germline V gene data show CDR1 as KGHSH and CDR2 as LQKENI. Trimming stripped 4 bases from V and 4 bases from J, with 19 bases between. The CDR3 covers 16 residues. The CDR3 region is CASSRLAPGEITEAFF. The CDR3 coding sequence is TGTGCCAGCTCACGTTTGGCGCCGGGAGAAATCACTGAAGCTTTCTTT. The entire variable domain, with the rest obtained from reference TRBV18 and TRBJ1-1, is as follows: NAGVMQNPRHLVRRRGQEARLRCSPMKGHSHVYWYRQLPEEGLKFMVYLQKENIIDESGMPKERFSAEFPKEGPSILRIQQVVRGDSAAYFCASSRLAPGEITEAFFGQGTRLTVV.

This clone came up once. V is TRBV2 and J is TRBJ2-7, with TRBD2 matching 7 bases. This CDR3 contains 14 residues. Germline CDR1 reads SNHLY; CDR2 reads FYNNEI. Losses at the gene ends were 6 bases for V and 6 bases for J; bases not matched to a gene: 11. The CDR3 reads CASRLGGNAVEQYF. In DNA, the CDR3 is TGTGCCAGCAGGTTGGGGGGGAACGCGGTCGAGCAGTACTTC.

The rearrangement joins TRBV2 to TRBJ1-1; TRBD1 agrees at 7 bases. The V and J ends lost 5 bases and 0 bases, in that order; junction bases with no gene match: 6. The CDR3 contains 15 residues. Germline CDR1 reads SNHLY; CDR2 reads FYNNEI. This chain's CDR3 is CASSLTGAMNTEAFF. The CDR3 DNA sequence: TGTGCCAGCAGTCTTACAGGGGCCATGAACACTGAAGCTTTCTTT.

The rearrangement links TRBV29-1 to TRBJ2-7, with D perhaps TRBD1 (5 bases). Between the trimmed V and J ends, which lost 8 bases and 9 bases, there was a span of 35 bases. Germline CDR1 and CDR2: SQVTM and ANQGSEA. The CDR3 is 17 residues long. The CDR3, as DNA: TGCAGCTCCGTCTCGTGGGGCAGGGTAAGTTTCGAACGGCGGCAGTACTTC. The encoded protein is CSSVSWGRVSFERRQYF.

This sequence joins TRBV5-1 and TRBJ2-7; 7 bases match TRBD2. The CDR3 contains 17 residues. The V gene end was trimmed by 0 bases and the J gene end by 3 bases; junction bases not matched to a gene: 12. Germline-derived CDR1 and CDR2 are SGHRS and YFSETQ. The chain's CDR3 is CASSLDLGGGRFYEQYF. For the CDR3, the DNA is TGCGCCAGCAGCTTGGACCTTGGGGGGGGTCGATTCTACGAGCAGTACTTC.

The chain links TRBV5-8 to TRBJ2-3, with D uncertain. The germline CDR1 and CDR2 sequences are SGHTS and YDEGEE. This CDR3 has 17 amino acids. Deletions cut 7 bases from V and 2 bases from J, with 23 bases between. The CDR3 reads CASATRRLIPHTDTQYF. CDR3 nucleotides: TGTGCCAGCGCTACTCGCCGACTCATCCCCCACACAGATACGCAGTATTTT.

V and J are TRBV7-9 and TRBJ1-1; no clear D. The CDR3 has 16 amino acids. Looked up from germline, CDR1 is SEHNR and CDR2 is FQNEAQ (reference sequence). V dropped 5 bases and J dropped 5 bases, with 21 bases sitting between them. The CDR3 DNA reads TGTGCCAGCAGCCCAGTCGGTAGGATGGGAGCAACTGAAGCTTTCTTT. It yields the protein CASSPVGRMGATEAFF.

The rearrangement joins TRBV7-2 to TRBJ2-1; TRBD1 aligns across 7 bases. The germline V gene has CDR1 SGHTA and CDR2 FQGNSA. Germline trimming cut 6 bases from V and 7 bases from J; bases unmatched to any gene: 3. This CDR3 spans 12 amino acids. The CDR3 region is CASRYRGNEQFF. Here the CDR3 DNA reads TGTGCCAGCAGATACAGGGGAAATGAGCAGTTCTTC. Using reference TRBV7-2 and TRBJ2-1 for the parts outside the CDR3, the full variable domain is GAGVSQSPSNKVTEKGKDVELRCDPISGHTALYWYRQSLGQGLEFLIYFQGNSAPDKSGLPSDRFSAERTGGSVSTLTIQRTQQEDSAVYLCASRYRGNEQFFGPGTRLTVL.

The table lists this clone with a count of one. The V gene is TRBV7-2, the J gene TRBJ2-3; D not certain. The CDR3 spans 14 residues. V lost 0 bases and J lost 0, with 4 bases in between. From germline, CDR1 is SGHTA and CDR2 FQGNSA. Here the CDR3 DNA reads TGTGCCAGCAGCTTAGCTAAAAGCACAGATACGCAGTATTTT. Amino acid sequence: CASSLAKSTDTQYF.

J is TRBJ2-7 and V is TRBV6-5, with D maybe TRBD1 (5 bases). Per the germline V gene, CDR1 is MNHEY and CDR2 is SVGAGI. The CDR3 consists of 13 residues. The V end was cut by 5 bases, the J end by 6 bases, with 14 bases between. The CDR3 region has the DNA TGTGCCAGCAGTCCCCTGGGTAGGGGCGAGCAGTACTTC. Amino acids: CASSPLGRGEQYF.

The chain employs TRBV7-9 and TRBJ2-2, with 12 bases that match TRBD2. This CDR3 is built from 16 residues. The germline V gene encodes CDR1 SEHNR and CDR2 FQNEAQ (reference sequence). The ends lost 2 bases at V and 4 bases at J; junction bases unmatched: 2. In DNA form, the CDR3 reads TGTGCCAGCAGCTTACTAGCGGGAGGGCCCACCGGGGAGCTGTTTTTT. It specifies CASSLLAGGPTGELFF.

The CDR3: CASTQGGAGVYEQYF. The CDR3 DNA reads as TGTGCCAGCACTCAAGGTGGAGCAGGGGTCTACGAGCAGTACTTC. This chain uses TRBV6-5 with TRBJ2-7; possible D gene TRBD1, 6 bases. Trimming pared 7 bases from V and 3 bases from J, leaving 19 bases between. Germline values: CDR1 MNHEY, CDR2 SVGAGI. There are 15 residues in the CDR3.

The chain employs TRBV5-1 and TRBJ1-1, with D possibly TRBD1 on 6 matching bases. V was cut by 0 bases and J by 0 bases, with 9 bases left in between. The CDR3 runs 15 residues. CDR1 and CDR2 from the germline V gene are SGHRS and YFSETQ. The CDR3 is CASSLGTGMNTEAFF. CDR3 bases: TGCGCCAGCAGCTTGGGTACAGGGATGAACACTGAAGCTTTCTTT. Together with reference TRBV5-1 and TRBJ1-1, the CDR3 gives the full variable domain: KAGVTQTPRYLIKTRGQQVTLSCSPISGHRSVSWYQQTPGQGLQFLFEYFSETQRNKGNFPGRFSGRQFSNSRSEMNVSTLELGDSALYLCASSLGTGMNTEAFFGQGTRLTVV.

The rearrangement uses TRBV27 and TRBJ1-5; 11 bases map to TRBD1. The length of the CDR3 is 15 residues. V was pared by 6 bases and J by 5 bases, with 6 bases of the junction left unmatched. Germline-derived CDR1 and CDR2 are MNHEY and SMNVEV (reference sequence). The CDR3 nucleotides read TGTGCCAGCAGACGGACAGGGGGCGTCGATCAGCCCCAGCATTTT. Translation gives CASRRTGGVDQPQHF.